Each of the 3 T cell receptor beta chains below was sequenced from the same sample in a study of PD-1 blockade in classical Hodgkin lymphoma. Data came from immunoSEQ multiplex PCR; TCRdb stores just in-frame clones and leaves some out. The sample records around 45,000 clones, just under 80% being singletons. This sample's time point: cycle 4 day 1 (C4D1), after about 6 weeks of nivolumab. Brentuximab vedotin exposure varied, and every patient relapsed after autologous stem cell transplantation. The sample consisted of peripheral blood mononuclear cells (PBMCs), taken before the fourth cycle of nivolumab. These receptor sequences come from a human donor with classical Hodgkin lymphoma.

This chain connects TRBV6-6 to TRBJ1-4; D uncertain. The CDR3 has 14 residues. From germline, CDR1 is MNHNY and CDR2 SVGAGI (reference sequence). Trimming removed 6 bases at V and 10 bases at J, with 18 bases between. CDR3 sequence: CASRSSLLDGKLFF. CDR3 nucleotides: TGTGCCAGCAGATCCTCTCTCTTGGACGGAAAACTGTTTTTT.

The chain is built from TRBV11-3 and TRBJ2-3; 8 nucleotides align to TRBD1. V trimming: 2 bases; J trimming: 3 bases; junction bases outside the gene matches: 7. The CDR3 contains 16 residues. CDR1 SGHNT and CDR2 YENEEA come from the germline V gene. The CDR3 coding sequence is TGTGCCAGCAGCTTAAGGTCAGGGACAGGAACAGATACGCAGTATTTT. Protein: CASSLRSGTGTDTQYF.

The V call is TRBV5-4, the J call TRBJ1-4; tentatively, D is TRBD1 (6 bases). The germline V gene encodes CDR1 SGHNT and CDR2 YYREEE (reference sequence). CDR3 size: 14 residues. V shed 1 base and J shed 7 bases, with 11 bases lying between them. CDR3 coding DNA: TGTGCCAGCAGCTTGCAGGGGCCCCGTGAAAAACTGTTTTTT. This sequence encodes CASSLQGPREKLFF. The variable domain in full, with the rest retrieved from reference TRBV5-4 and TRBJ1-4, is ETGVTQSPTHLIKTRGQQVTLRCSSQSGHNTVSWYQQALGQGPQFIFQYYREEENGRGNFPPRFSGLQFPNYSSELNVNALELDDSALYLCASSLQGPREKLFFGSGTQLSVL.